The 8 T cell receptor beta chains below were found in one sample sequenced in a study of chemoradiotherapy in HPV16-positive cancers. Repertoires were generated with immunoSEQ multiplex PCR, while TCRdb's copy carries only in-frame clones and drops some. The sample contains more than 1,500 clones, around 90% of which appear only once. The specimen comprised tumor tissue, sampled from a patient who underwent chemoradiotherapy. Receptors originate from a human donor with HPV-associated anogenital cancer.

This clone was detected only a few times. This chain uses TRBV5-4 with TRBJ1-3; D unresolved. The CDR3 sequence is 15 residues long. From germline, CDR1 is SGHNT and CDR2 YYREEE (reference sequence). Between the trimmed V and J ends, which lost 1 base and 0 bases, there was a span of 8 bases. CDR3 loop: CASSLIGVSGNTIYF. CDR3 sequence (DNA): TGTGCCAGCAGCTTGATCGGGGTCTCTGGAAACACCATATATTTT.

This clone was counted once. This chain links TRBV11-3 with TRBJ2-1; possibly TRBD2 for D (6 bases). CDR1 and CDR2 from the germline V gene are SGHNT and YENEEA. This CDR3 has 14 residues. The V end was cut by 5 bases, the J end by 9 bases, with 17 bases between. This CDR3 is CASSLTEGPVEQFF. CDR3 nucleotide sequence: TGTGCCAGCAGCCTAACGGAGGGGCCCGTTGAGCAGTTCTTC.

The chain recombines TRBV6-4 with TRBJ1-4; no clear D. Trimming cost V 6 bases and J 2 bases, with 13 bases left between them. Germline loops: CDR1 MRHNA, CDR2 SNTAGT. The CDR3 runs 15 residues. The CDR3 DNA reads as TGTGCCAGCAGCCAGGTGGCCGAGACTAATGAAAAACTGTTTTTT. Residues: CASSQVAETNEKLFF.

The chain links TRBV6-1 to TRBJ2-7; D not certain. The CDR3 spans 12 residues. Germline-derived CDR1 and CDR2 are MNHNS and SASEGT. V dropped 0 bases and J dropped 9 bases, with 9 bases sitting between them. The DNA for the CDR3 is TGTGCCAGCAGTGAAGCCCAGTCCGGGCAGTACGTC. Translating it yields CASSEAQSGQYV.

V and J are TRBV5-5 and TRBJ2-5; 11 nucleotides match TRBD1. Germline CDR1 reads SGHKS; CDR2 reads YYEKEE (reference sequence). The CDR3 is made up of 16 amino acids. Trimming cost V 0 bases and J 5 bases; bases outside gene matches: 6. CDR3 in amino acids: CASSLGGQGVWETQYF. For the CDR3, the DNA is TGTGCCAGCAGCTTGGGGGGACAGGGGGTCTGGGAGACCCAGTACTTC.

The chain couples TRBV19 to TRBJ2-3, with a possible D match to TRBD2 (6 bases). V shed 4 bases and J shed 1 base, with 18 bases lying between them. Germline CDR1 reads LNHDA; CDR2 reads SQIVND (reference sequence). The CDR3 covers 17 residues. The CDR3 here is CASSSMWRGGGTDTQYF. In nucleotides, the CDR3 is TGTGCCAGTAGTAGCATGTGGCGGGGCGGGGGCACAGATACGCAGTATTTT.

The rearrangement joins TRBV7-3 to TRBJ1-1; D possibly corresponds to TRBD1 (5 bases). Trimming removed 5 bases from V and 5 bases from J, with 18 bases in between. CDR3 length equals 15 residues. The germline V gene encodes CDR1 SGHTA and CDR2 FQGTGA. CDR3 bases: TGTGCCAGCAGCCTTCTCTCAGGGTTGGAGACTGAAGCTTTCTTT. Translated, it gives CASSLLSGLETEAFF.

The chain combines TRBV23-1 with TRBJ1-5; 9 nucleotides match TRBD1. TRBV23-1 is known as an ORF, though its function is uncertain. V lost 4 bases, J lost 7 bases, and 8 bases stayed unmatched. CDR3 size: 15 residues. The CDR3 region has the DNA TGCGCCAGCAGTCGAGGGACAGGGAACGAGCAGCCCCAGCATTTT. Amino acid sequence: CASSRGTGNEQPQHF.